This TCR beta chain was captured by sequencing in a study of shared clonotypes between healthy human individuals (TCRdb year 2020). In terms of the full investigation: The cohort included a few men and a couple of women between 18 and 49 years of age. For each donor, CD4 naive and CD4 memory were each given three plates, CD8 naive was given two plates, and CD8 memory was given one plate. Libraries were prepared and TCR repertoires were sequenced by different laboratories using diverse techniques, in order to increase sequencing depth and limit assay-specific biases. Each donor's leukapheresis produced roughly between roughly 0.85 and 10 billion PBMCs. Blood TCR repertoires of five healthy adults were deeply sequenced to estimate repertoire size and the extent of clonotype sharing between individuals. Broader findings and caveats from the paper: Clonotypes shared by all four sorted-subset donors showed higher generation probabilities than non-shared clonotypes. Estimated clonotype richness was generally larger for naive than for memory subsets. Because the study included only a small number of donors, the genetic and exposure-history diversity represented was limited. Sampling was limited to blood, and TCR repertoires in tissue likely differ from TCR repertoires in blood. Pairwise subsampling led to the expectation that sequencing depth would affect the degree of clonotype sharing among donors. Even with the large sequencing depth, rarefaction of the sorted-subset datasets indicated that sequencing was incomplete. Across a handful of donors, roughly 5.1% of naive CD4, around 3.5% of naive CD8, roughly 2.3% of memory CD4, and approximately 0.4% of memory CD8 clonotypes were shared.

The V end gives up 1 base and the J end 7 bases, leaving 7 bases in the junction not matched to a gene. The CDR3 starts with the cysteine, ends with the phenylalanine, and has 16 residues. Left in the record is the CDR3 DNA by itself, 48 bases read in frame from the first base. CDR1 and CDR2 are read off the germline V gene as SGHTA and FQGNSA. CD8 naive samples were obtained by positive selection for CCR7 among CD45RO-negative cells, yielding a CD45RA+CCR7+ population from which TemRA cells were excluded. Healthy HIV-negative adults with no recently reported acute infections or vaccinations were included as donors. Every donor was a Caucasian adult residing in Nashville, Tennessee, USA. Blood was collected by leukapheresis, and PBMCs were isolated by Ficoll-Histopaque density gradient centrifugation and then cryopreserved in liquid nitrogen vapor phase. Analytical flow cytometry was used to check the purity and quantity of each magnetically sorted T cell population. Genomic DNA was isolated from every sorted fraction and measured by UV absorbance on a Nanodrop 2000c.

On this clone: What antigen it recognizes has not been identified. Per-base qualities were not stored, and no clone one base away is much larger.

Using the deep immunoSEQ assay, TCR CDR3 regions were amplified from genomic DNA by multiplex PCR. Extracted genomic DNA from each cell subset was distributed evenly across all wells of several immunoSEQ 96-well plates, and each plate was treated as a replicate. For sorted subsets, approximately 200 ng of genomic DNA, equivalent to some 30,000 T cell genomes, went into each replicate PCR. The purified libraries were quantified using a Qubit 3.0 fluorometer, sized with a Bioanalyzer 2100, and then quantified again using the KAPA Library Quantification kit. Every immunoSEQ 96-well plate was sequenced on a separate single-read 150-cycle Illumina NextSeq 550 flow cell. The paper's processing steps were these. The immunoSEQ output contained only junctional sequences without quality scores, so filtering could not match that applied to full-length reads. Sequences were annotated with PyIR, a Python wrapper for IgBLAST v1.9, and V/J genes and CDR3 were assigned using IMGT germline references. Reads with weak V/J assignments (E-value above 1e-6), missing CDR3, stop codons, out-of-frame junctions, or ambiguous translated residues were removed. V3J clonotypes were defined as sequences sharing an identical inferred V gene, J gene, and CDR3 amino acid sequence. Percentage overlap between repertoires was computed as shared unique clonotypes divided by the size of the smaller repertoire. Richness of each repertoire was evaluated using RTK rarefaction, the Chao1 estimator, and Recon v2.1 estimates of unobserved clonotypes. OLGA was used to compute generation probabilities for all TCRbeta clonotypes that the gDNA method yielded from a handful of donors. TCRdb mirrors the immuneACCESS table, restricted to in-frame sequences. Some clones are absent from its copies; in checked studies, under half trace to an unresolved V gene, and the reason for the others is unknown. V, J and clone size are those of that table, while D and trimming were read from the DNA. The table for this sample lists over 2,000,000 clones; around 93% of them were counted only once. The top ten clonotypes cover 1.5% to 2% of the sample.

The sample consisted of naive CD8+ T cells from PBMCs. Per the publication, the cell subset or site label means: CD45RA+CCR7+. The clonotype comes from a man younger than 35 in good health. Some clones in this sample may be carry-over from other donors' samples. The rearrangement combines TRBV7-2 with TRBJ2-1, and 10 bases in between align with TRBD1. The sequenced DNA: TGTGCCAGCAGCTTAGATTGGACAGGGGGGGTGAATGAGCAGTTCTTC. This codes for CASSLDWTGGVNEQFF.